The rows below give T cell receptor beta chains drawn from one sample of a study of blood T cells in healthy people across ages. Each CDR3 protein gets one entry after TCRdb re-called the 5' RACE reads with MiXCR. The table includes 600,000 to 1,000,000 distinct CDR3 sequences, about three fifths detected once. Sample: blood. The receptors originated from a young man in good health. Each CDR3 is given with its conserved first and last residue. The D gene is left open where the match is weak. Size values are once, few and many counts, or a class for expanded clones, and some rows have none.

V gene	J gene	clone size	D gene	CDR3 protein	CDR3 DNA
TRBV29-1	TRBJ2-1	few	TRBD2	CSVDRGDEQFF	TGCAGCGTTGATCGGGGGGATGAGCAGTTCTTC
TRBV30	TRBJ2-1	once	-	CAWSFTYNEQFF	TGTGCCTGGAGTTTTACCTACAATGAGCAGTTCTTC
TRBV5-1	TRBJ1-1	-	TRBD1	CASSRGQGGVNTEAFF	TGCGCCAGCAGCCGTGGACAGGGCGGGGTGAACACTGAAGCTTTCTTT
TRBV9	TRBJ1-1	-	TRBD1	CASSVEPGQGEAFF	TGTGCCAGCAGCGTTGAACCGGGACAGGGGGAAGCTTTCTTT
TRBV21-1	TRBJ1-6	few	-	CASSSWIMADRGAYSPLHF	TGTGCCAGCAGTTCTTGGATCATGGCCGACAGGGGCGCTTATTCACCCCTCCACTTT
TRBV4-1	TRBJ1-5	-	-	CASSQDRIGQPQHF	TGCGCCAGCAGCCAAGATCGGATCGGTCAGCCCCAGCATTTT
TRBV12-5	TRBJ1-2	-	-	CASGLATTRYTF	TGTGCTAGTGGTTTGGCTACGACCCGCTACACCTTC
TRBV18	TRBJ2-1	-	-	CASSHPTERVNEQFF	TGTGCCAGCTCACACCCGACAGAGAGGGTCAATGAGCAGTTCTTC
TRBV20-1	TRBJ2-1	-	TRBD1	CSATAGQGGDEQFF	TGCAGTGCTACTGCGGGACAGGGGGGCGATGAGCAGTTCTTC
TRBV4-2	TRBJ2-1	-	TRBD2	CASSQEPRGSSYNEQFF	TGTGCCAGCAGCCAAGAGCCACGCGGGAGTTCCTACAATGAGCAGTTCTTC
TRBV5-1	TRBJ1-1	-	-	CASSLVDSVNTEAFF	TGCGCCAGCAGCTTGGTTGACAGCGTGAACACTGAAGCTTTCTTT
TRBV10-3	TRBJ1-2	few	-	CAISESMVNRGYGYTF	TGTGCCATCAGTGAGTCGATGGTGAATAGGGGCTATGGCTACACCTTC